The clone carrying this T cell receptor (beta chain) has ten or more counts. Its antigen is unknown. Germline V lookup: CDR1 SGHRS, CDR2 YFSETQ. V was pared by 3 bases and J by 5 bases, with 13 bases of the junction left unmatched. The CDR3 contains 16 residues. This specimen comes from a study of neurological immune-mediated disorders. Study observations and caveats: In multiple sclerosis patients, the repertoire cluster was unrelated to clinical or MRI findings.

Synthesis of cDNA used 5'RACE (with 10-nucleotide random UMIs). TCRdb ran MiXCR on the 5' RACE reads and lists one entry per CDR3 protein. This table holds 45,000 to 65,000 distinct CDR3 sequences, around 4.2% found once. Where libraries were unsorted, they were derived from 2 million PBMCs stored at -80 degrees C. The clonotype comes from a man aged 45-60 years with multiple sclerosis. The material sequenced was PBMCs. The rearrangement joins TRBV5-1 to TRBJ2-5, with TRBD1 matching 7 bases. CDR3 sequence (DNA): TGCGCCAGCAGCTCCATGACAGGGCGGACGGGGGAGACCCAGTACTTC. It codes for CASSSMTGRTGETQYF.